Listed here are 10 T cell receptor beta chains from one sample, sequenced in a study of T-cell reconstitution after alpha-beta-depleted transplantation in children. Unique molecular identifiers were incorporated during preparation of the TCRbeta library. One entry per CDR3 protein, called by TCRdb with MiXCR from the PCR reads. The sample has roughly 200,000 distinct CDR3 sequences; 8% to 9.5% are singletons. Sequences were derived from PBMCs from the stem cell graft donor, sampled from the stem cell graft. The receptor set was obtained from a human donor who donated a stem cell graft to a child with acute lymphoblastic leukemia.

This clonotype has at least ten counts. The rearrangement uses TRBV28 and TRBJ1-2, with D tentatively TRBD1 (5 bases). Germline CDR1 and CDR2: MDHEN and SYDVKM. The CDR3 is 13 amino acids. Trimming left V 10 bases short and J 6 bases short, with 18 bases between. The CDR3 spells CATRTGVGDGYTF. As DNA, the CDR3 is TGTGCCACCCGAACGGGGGTGGGGGATGGCTACACCTTC.

CDR3 coding DNA: TGTGCCAGCAGCCAAGACAGCTACAATGAGCAGTTCTTC. It codes for CASSQDSYNEQFF. The chain recombines TRBV4-2 with TRBJ2-1; D call uncertain. Per the germline V gene, CDR1 is LGHNA and CDR2 is YNFKEQ. The CDR3 is made up of 13 amino acids. Trimming cost V 0 bases and J 3 bases, with 3 bases left between them.

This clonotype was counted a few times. This CDR3 is CSARDLAGGFGEQYF. The DNA of the CDR3 is TGCAGTGCTAGAGATCTGGCGGGGGGGTTCGGGGAGCAGTACTTC. The chain joins TRBV20-1 to TRBJ2-7; TRBD2 aligns across 9 bases. The CDR3 sequence is 15 residues long. Per the germline V gene, CDR1 is DFQATT and CDR2 is SNEGSKA (reference sequence). V lost 0 bases to trimming and J lost 7 bases; unmatched junction nucleotides: 10.

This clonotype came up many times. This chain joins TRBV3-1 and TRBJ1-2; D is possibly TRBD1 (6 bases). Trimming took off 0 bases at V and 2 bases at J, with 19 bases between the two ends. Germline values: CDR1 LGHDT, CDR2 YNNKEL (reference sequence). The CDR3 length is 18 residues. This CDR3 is CASSQDPFTGLENYGYTF. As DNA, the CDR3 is TGTGCCAGCAGCCAAGACCCCTTTACAGGGTTAGAGAACTATGGCTACACCTTC.

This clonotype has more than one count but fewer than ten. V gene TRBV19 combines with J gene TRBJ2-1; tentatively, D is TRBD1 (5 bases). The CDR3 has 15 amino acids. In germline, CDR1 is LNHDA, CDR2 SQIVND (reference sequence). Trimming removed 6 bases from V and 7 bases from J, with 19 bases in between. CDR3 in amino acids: CASSRVGSARNEQFF. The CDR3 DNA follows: TGTGCCAGTAGCAGGGTAGGTTCGGCCCGTAATGAGCAGTTCTTC.

CDR3 DNA sequence: TGTGCCAGCAGACCCCCGACAGGGGGGGGTGAAAAACTGTTTTTT. It yields the protein CASRPPTGGGEKLFF. The V gene is TRBV27, the J gene TRBJ1-4; 9 positions agree with TRBD1. J was trimmed by 7 bases and V by 6 bases; bases with no gene match: 9. The germline V gene encodes CDR1 MNHEY and CDR2 SMNVEV (reference sequence). The CDR3 covers 15 residues.

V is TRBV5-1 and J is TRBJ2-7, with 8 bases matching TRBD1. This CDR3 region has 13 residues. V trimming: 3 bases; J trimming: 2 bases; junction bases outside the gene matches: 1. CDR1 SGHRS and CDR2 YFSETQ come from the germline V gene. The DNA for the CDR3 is TGCGCCAGCAGCTGGGGACAGGCCTACGAGCAGTACTTC. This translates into CASSWGQAYEQYF.

The CDR3 spells CASGVGGSNTGELFF. For the CDR3, the DNA is TGTGCCAGCGGGGTGGGGGGGTCGAACACCGGGGAGCTGTTTTTT. The chain recombines TRBV12-3 or TRBV12-4 with TRBJ2-2; the match to TRBD2 covers 7 bases. V trimming: 8 bases; J trimming: 0 bases; junction bases outside the gene matches: 6. The CDR3 runs 15 residues.

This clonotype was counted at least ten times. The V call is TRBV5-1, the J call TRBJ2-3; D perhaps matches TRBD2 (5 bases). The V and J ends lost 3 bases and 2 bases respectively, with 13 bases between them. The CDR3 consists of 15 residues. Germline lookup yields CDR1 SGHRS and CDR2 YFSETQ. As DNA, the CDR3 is TGCGCCAGCAGCTCGGACTTCTTTTCCACAGATACGCAGTATTTT. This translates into CASSSDFFSTDTQYF.

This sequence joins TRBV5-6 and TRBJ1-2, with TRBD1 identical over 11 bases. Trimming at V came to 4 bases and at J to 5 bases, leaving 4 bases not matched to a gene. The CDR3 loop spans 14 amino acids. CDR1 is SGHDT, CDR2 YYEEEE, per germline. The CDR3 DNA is TGTGCCAGCAGCGGAGGACAGGGGGCGTATGGCTACACCTTC. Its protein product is CASSGGQGAYGYTF.